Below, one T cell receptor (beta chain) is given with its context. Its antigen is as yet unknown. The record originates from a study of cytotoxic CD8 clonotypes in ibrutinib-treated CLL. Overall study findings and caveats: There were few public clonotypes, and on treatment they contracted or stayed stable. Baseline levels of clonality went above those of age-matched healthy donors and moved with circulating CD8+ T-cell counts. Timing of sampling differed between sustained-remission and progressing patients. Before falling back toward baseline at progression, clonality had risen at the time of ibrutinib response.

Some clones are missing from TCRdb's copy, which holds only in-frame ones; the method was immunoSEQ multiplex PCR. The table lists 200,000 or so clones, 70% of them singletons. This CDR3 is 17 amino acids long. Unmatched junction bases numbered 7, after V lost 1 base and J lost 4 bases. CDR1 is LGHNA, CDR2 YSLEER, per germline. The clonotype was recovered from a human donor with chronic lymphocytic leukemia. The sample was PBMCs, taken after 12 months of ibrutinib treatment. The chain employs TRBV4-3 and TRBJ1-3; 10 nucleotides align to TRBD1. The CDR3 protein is CASSQGTGQGSGNTIYF. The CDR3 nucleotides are TGCGCCAGCAGCCAAGGGACGGGACAGGGGTCAGGAAACACCATATATTTT.